A single sample gave rise to the 26 T cell receptor beta chains below, sequenced in a study of response to subunit inactivated influenza vaccine. TCRdb itself ran the RT-PCR reads through MiXCR, one entry per CDR3 protein. The profile shows roughly 670,000 distinct CDR3 sequences, 14% of them singletons. This material consisted of PBMCs from blood, taken roughly 15 days before vaccination. The receptors shown here come from a man over 45 who received an inactivated influenza vaccine.

Only a few counts were recorded for this clonotype. The rearrangement links TRBV7-9 to TRBJ2-7, with 13 bases aligning to TRBD2. The CDR3 is 15 amino acids. The germline gives CDR1 SEHNR, CDR2 FQNEAQ (reference sequence). V gave up 5 bases and J gave up 6 bases; unmatched junction bases: 7. The CDR3 nucleotides read TGTGCCAGCAGCATCCAAAGGACTAGCGGGAGCGAGCAGTACTTC. This gives the protein CASSIQRTSGSEQYF.

A few counts support this clonotype. The chain recombines TRBV20-1 with TRBJ2-3, with 7 bases identical to TRBD1. The CDR3 extends over 14 amino acids. Germline CDR1 reads DFQATT; CDR2 reads SNEGSKA (reference sequence). Losses at the gene ends were 3 bases for V and 3 bases for J; bases not matched to a gene: 6. CDR3: CSASKETGTDTQYF. The CDR3 DNA is TGCAGTGCTAGCAAAGAGACAGGGACAGATACGCAGTATTTT.

In this sample, this clonotype turned up many times. This chain connects TRBV12-3 or TRBV12-4 to TRBJ2-3; D is undetermined. The V end was cut by 7 bases, the J end by 9 bases, with 11 bases between. The length of the CDR3 is 11 residues. The CDR3 coding sequence is TGTGCCAGCACCCAAGCCGCCACGCAGTATTTT. Translating gives CASTQAATQYF.

V is TRBV29-1 and J is TRBJ2-1; the match to TRBD1 covers 8 bases. Germline trimming cut 7 bases from V and 4 bases from J; bases unmatched to any gene: 12. The CDR3 sequence is 15 residues long. CDR1 is SQVTM, CDR2 ANQGSEA, per germline. CDR3 bases: TGCAGCGGGACAAACAGACAGGGGTTATACAATGAGCAGTTCTTC. It codes for CSGTNRQGLYNEQFF.

Only a few counts were recorded for this clonotype. This rearrangement joins TRBV5-5 to TRBJ1-1; 9 bases are a match to TRBD1. The length of the CDR3 is 15 residues. V was clipped by 0 bases and J by 3 bases; unmatched bases: 3. Germline V lookup: CDR1 SGHKS, CDR2 YYEKEE (reference sequence). CDR3 protein: CASSLGTGGHTEAFF. In nucleotides, the CDR3 is TGTGCCAGCAGCTTGGGAACAGGGGGCCACACTGAAGCTTTCTTT.

The chain combines TRBV7-9 with TRBJ2-4, with a possible D match to TRBD2 (5 bases). The V gene lost 4 bases and the J gene lost 1 base, with 17 bases spanning the gap. Germline values: CDR1 SEHNR, CDR2 FQNEAQ (reference sequence). The CDR3 runs 17 residues. This CDR3 reads CASSSSGWWLAKNIQYF. Written as DNA, the CDR3 is TGTGCCAGCAGCTCCTCGGGATGGTGGCTGGCCAAAAACATTCAGTACTTC.

The J gene is TRBJ2-1, the V gene TRBV15, with 8 bases lining up with TRBD1. The CDR3 extends over 14 amino acids. Germline assignment: CDR1 LNHNV and CDR2 YYDKDF (reference sequence). The V and J ends lost 4 bases and 8 bases, in that order; junction bases with no gene match: 7. The CDR3 DNA sequence: TGTGCCACCAGCACGCGGACAGGGCCCCATGAGCAGTTCTTC. As protein: CATSTRTGPHEQFF.

The chain recombines TRBV28 with TRBJ2-5; D unresolved. V dropped 5 bases and J dropped 2 bases, with 18 bases sitting between them. The CDR3 extends over 16 amino acids. Germline loops: CDR1 MDHEN, CDR2 SYDVKM. The CDR3: CASSISALVIQETQYF. CDR3 nucleotides: TGTGCCAGCAGTATATCCGCTCTGGTGATTCAAGAGACCCAGTACTTC.

This clonotype was detected only once. The chain uses TRBV5-1 and TRBJ2-3; TRBD2 is a possible D gene (6 bases). This CDR3 spans 15 amino acids. Germline loops: CDR1 SGHRS, CDR2 YFSETQ. V dropped 4 bases and J dropped 0 bases, with 12 bases sitting between them. Written as DNA, the CDR3 is TGCGCCAGCAGCCCGGGACTGCAGAGCACAGATACGCAGTATTTT. As protein: CASSPGLQSTDTQYF.

There are a few counts of this clonotype. This chain connects TRBV12-3 or TRBV12-4 to TRBJ2-7; TRBD2 agrees at 12 bases. There are 14 residues in the CDR3. V trimming: 6 bases; J trimming: 5 bases; junction bases outside the gene matches: 5. The CDR3 coding sequence is TGTGCCAGCAGGACTAGCGGGAGCCAAAACGAGCAGTACTTC. This encodes CASRTSGSQNEQYF.

This clonotype was seen only a few times. The genes are TRBV20-1 and TRBJ1-1; 8 bases are a match to TRBD1. From germline, CDR1 is DFQATT and CDR2 SNEGSKA (reference sequence). The CDR3 is 12 residues long. The V gene end was trimmed by 6 bases and the J gene end by 10 bases; junction bases not matched to a gene: 10. In DNA, the CDR3 is TGCAGTGCCCCCACCGACAGGGGTGGAGCTTTCTTT. This sequence encodes CSAPTDRGGAFF.

This clonotype was seen more than once but under ten times. The CDR3 protein is CAWSVPPGVQETQYF. Written as DNA, the CDR3 is TGTGCCTGGAGTGTCCCACCGGGGGTGCAAGAGACCCAGTACTTC. The chain has TRBV30 and TRBJ2-5, with D possibly being TRBD2 (6 bases). Deletions cut 0 bases from V and 2 bases from J, with 13 bases between. The CDR3 contains 15 residues. Per germline, CDR1 GTSNPN and CDR2 SVGIG (reference sequence).

This clonotype was counted a few times. V and J are TRBV20-1 and TRBJ2-5; 7 bases agree with TRBD2. Germline V gene data show CDR1 as DFQATT and CDR2 as SNEGSKA (reference sequence). This CDR3 is 12 amino acids long. The V segment lost 3 bases and the J segment 5 bases; nucleotides outside the gene matches: 3. DNA of the CDR3: TGCAGTGCTAGTATGGGGGGGGAGACCCAGTACTTC. The encoded protein is CSASMGGETQYF.

The chain is built from TRBV29-1 and TRBJ1-2; no clear D gene. The germline V gene has CDR1 SQVTM and CDR2 ANQGSEA. V shed 2 bases and J shed 4 bases, with 8 bases lying between them. This CDR3 comprises 12 residues. The CDR3 nucleotides are TGCAGCGTTGAAACGCGGATCTATGGCTACACCTTC. Translation: CSVETRIYGYTF.

The chain employs TRBV20-1 and TRBJ2-7, with D perhaps matching TRBD1 (6 bases). CDR1 and CDR2 (germline): DFQATT, SNEGSKA (reference sequence). The CDR3 is 12 residues long. The V and J ends lost 5 bases and 4 bases respectively, with 12 bases between them. The chain's CDR3 is CSAVTGEYEQYF. CDR3 coding DNA: TGCAGTGCTGTGACAGGTGAATACGAGCAGTACTTC.

This clonotype turned up a few times. CDR3 in DNA: TGTGCCATCAGTGGCGCCCTTCGGGGGAGTCACACAGATACGCAGTATTTT. This encodes CAISGALRGSHTDTQYF. The J gene is TRBJ2-3, the V gene TRBV10-3; D is perhaps TRBD2 (6 bases). The V gene lost 4 bases and the J gene lost 2 bases, with 19 bases spanning the gap. The CDR3 totals 17 residues. Per the germline V gene, CDR1 is ENHRY and CDR2 is SYGVKD.

The chain joins TRBV4-2 to TRBJ2-1, with 15 bases matching TRBD2. Germline values: CDR1 LGHNA, CDR2 YNFKEQ. The CDR3 runs 16 residues. The V segment lost 4 bases and the J segment 6 bases; nucleotides outside the gene matches: 4. The CDR3 DNA sequence: TGTGCCAGCAGCCCCGGACTAGCGGGAGGGCCCAATGAGCAGTTCTTC. It specifies CASSPGLAGGPNEQFF.

The V call is TRBV4-3, the J call TRBJ2-7; D call uncertain. CDR1 is LGHNA and CDR2 is YSLEER in the germline V gene. The CDR3 length is 14 residues. CDR3 residues: CPRMPPTDTYEQYF. In nucleotides, the CDR3 is TGCCCACGGATGCCGCCTACGGATACCTACGAGCAGTACTTC.

The chain has TRBV2 and TRBJ2-3; 8 nucleotides align to TRBD2. The J segment lost 2 bases and the V segment lost 5 bases, leaving 6 bases of the junction unmatched. The CDR3 contains 15 residues. Per the germline V gene, CDR1 is SNHLY and CDR2 is FYNNEI. The CDR3 bases are TGTGCCAGCAGTAGCGGGGGCCCCAACACAGATACGCAGTATTTT. Translating it yields CASSSGGPNTDTQYF.

DNA of the CDR3: TGTGCCAGCACGCCTTCAGATACGCAGTATTTT. Amino acid sequence: CASTPSDTQYF. V is TRBV7-2 and J is TRBJ2-3; no definite D call. V lost 7 bases and J lost 4, with 6 bases in between. The germline gives CDR1 SGHTA, CDR2 FQGNSA. This CDR3 has 11 amino acids.

This clonotype showed up just a few times. The chain is built from TRBV10-3 and TRBJ2-3; unclear D gene. Germline V gene lookup returns CDR1 ENHRY and CDR2 SYGVKD. The V and J ends lost 4 bases and 0 bases respectively, with 11 bases between them. The CDR3 is 15 residues long. Written as DNA, the CDR3 is TGTGCCATCAGTGGAGCGTATTCTAGCACAGATACGCAGTATTTT. This gives the protein CAISGAYSSTDTQYF.

This clonotype was seen a few times. The genes are TRBV5-1 and TRBJ2-1, with D possibly TRBD2 on 5 matching bases. The CDR3 contains 15 residues. CDR1 is SGHRS, CDR2 YFSETQ, per germline. Trimming took 4 bases from V and 4 from J, leaving 15 bases between them. The CDR3 region is CASSLSSGKYNEQFF. The CDR3 DNA sequence: TGCGCCAGCAGCCTAAGTTCGGGGAAATACAATGAGCAGTTCTTC.

The CDR3 loop reads CASSQGGQAYLGYEQYF. The CDR3, as DNA: TGTGCCAGCAGCCAAGGGGGACAGGCCTATCTAGGCTACGAGCAGTACTTC. V gene TRBV4-2 combines with J gene TRBJ2-7; TRBD1 matches at 8 bases. The V segment lost 1 base and the J segment 3 bases; nucleotides outside the gene matches: 11. In germline, CDR1 is LGHNA, CDR2 YNFKEQ. This CDR3 has 17 residues.

V is TRBV24-1 and J is TRBJ2-3, with 10 nucleotides matching TRBD1. CDR1 KGHDR and CDR2 SFDVKD come from the germline V gene. CDR3 size: 16 residues. With V trimmed by 5 bases and J by 1 base, 5 bases remained unmatched. The CDR3 DNA follows: TGTGCCACCAGTGTGGGGGGGACAGGGGGCACAGATACGCAGTATTTT. Its protein product is CATSVGGTGGTDTQYF.

This chain joins TRBV19 and TRBJ2-7; 7 bases map to TRBD1. CDR1 is LNHDA, CDR2 SQIVND, per germline (reference sequence). This CDR3 comprises 15 residues. V lost 4 bases, J lost 6 bases, and 12 bases stayed unmatched. The CDR3 sequence is CASSNYRGRVSEQYF. The CDR3 nucleotides are TGTGCCAGTAGTAACTACAGGGGACGGGTCAGCGAGCAGTACTTC.

The gene calls are TRBV6-4 and TRBJ2-3; TRBD2 agrees at 9 bases. This CDR3 region has 15 residues. V shed 4 bases, J shed 4 bases, and the junction held 6 bases outside the gene matches. Germline V gene data show CDR1 as MRHNA and CDR2 as SNTAGT. CDR3 DNA sequence: TGTGCCAGCAGTGTTGACCTAGCGGGATCAGATACGCAGTATTTT. Protein product: CASSVDLAGSDTQYF.